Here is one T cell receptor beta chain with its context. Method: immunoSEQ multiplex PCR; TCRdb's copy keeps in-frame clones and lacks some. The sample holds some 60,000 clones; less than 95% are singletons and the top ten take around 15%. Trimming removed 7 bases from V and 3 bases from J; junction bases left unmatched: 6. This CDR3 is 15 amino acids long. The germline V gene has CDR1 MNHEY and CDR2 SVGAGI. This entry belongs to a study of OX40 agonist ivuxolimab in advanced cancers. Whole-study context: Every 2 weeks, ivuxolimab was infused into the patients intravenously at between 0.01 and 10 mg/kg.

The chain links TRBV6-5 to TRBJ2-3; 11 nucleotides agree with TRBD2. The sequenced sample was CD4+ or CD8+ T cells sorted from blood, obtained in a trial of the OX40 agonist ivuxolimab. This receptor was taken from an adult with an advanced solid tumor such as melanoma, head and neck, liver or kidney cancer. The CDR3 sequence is CASTALAGVTDTQYF. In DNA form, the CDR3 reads TGTGCCAGCACCGCACTAGCGGGAGTGACAGATACGCAGTATTTT.